The next 17 T cell receptor beta chains were all read from a single sample in a study of neurological immune-mediated disorders. TCRdb used MiXCR to reprocess the 5' RACE reads, holding one entry per CDR3 protein. This table has about 82,000 distinct CDR3 sequences, approximately 2.4% appearing once. Sequences were obtained from PBMCs. The receptors here all came from a woman aged 30 to 39 with multiple sclerosis.

This clonotype was picked up many times. The chain combines TRBV28 with TRBJ2-6, with TRBD2 matching 7 bases. CDR3 length: 15 residues. The junction had 1 base not matched to a gene; V was cut back by 3 bases and J by 2 bases. From germline, CDR1 is MDHEN and CDR2 SYDVKM. The CDR3 sequence is CASSFGGTGANVLTF. The CDR3 DNA sequence: TGTGCCAGCAGTTTCGGGGGGACTGGGGCCAACGTCCTGACTTTC.

This clonotype was seen ten or more times. This chain joins TRBV6-2 or TRBV6-3 and TRBJ1-1, with 7 nucleotides matching TRBD1. The CDR3 length is 14 residues. J lost 0 bases, V lost 8 bases, and 6 bases had no gene match. The germline V gene encodes CDR1 MNHEY and CDR2 SVGEGT. DNA for the CDR3: TGTGCCAGCTCTGGGACAGCGATGAACACTGAAGCTTTCTTT. This codes for CASSGTAMNTEAFF.

Ten or more counts support this clonotype. V usage is TRBV5-1 and J usage is TRBJ2-3; 10 bases are a match to TRBD2. The CDR3 contains 15 residues. CDR1 SGHRS and CDR2 YFSETQ come from the germline V gene. Trimming removed 5 bases from V and 2 bases from J; junction bases left unmatched: 5. In DNA, the CDR3 is TGCGCCAGCAGTATAGCGGGAGGCTTCACAGATACGCAGTATTTT. This gives the protein CASSIAGGFTDTQYF.

The gene calls are TRBV7-9 and TRBJ2-5, with TRBD1 matching 7 bases. Trimming removed 5 bases from V and 3 bases from J; junction bases left unmatched: 3. The CDR3 has 13 amino acids. Germline V lookup: CDR1 SEHNR, CDR2 FQNEAQ (reference sequence). CDR3 nucleotides: TGTGCCAGCAGCGGCGGACAGGAAGAGACCCAGTACTTC. Translation gives CASSGGQEETQYF. The entire variable domain, with the rest obtained from reference TRBV7-9 and TRBJ2-5, is as follows: DTGVSQNPRHKITKRGQNVTFRCDPISEHNRLYWYRQTLGQGPEFLTYFQNEAQLEKSRLLSDRFSAERPKGSFSTLEIQRTEQGDSAMYLCASSGGQEETQYFGPGTRLLVL.

Ten or more counts support this clonotype. The J gene is TRBJ2-7, the V gene TRBV15, with a tentative D call TRBD1 (5 bases). CDR3 length equals 14 residues. V lost 0 bases and J lost 5, with 11 bases in between. Per the germline V gene, CDR1 is LNHNV and CDR2 is YYDKDF (reference sequence). The CDR3 protein is CATSRDRALDEQYF. The CDR3 DNA follows: TGTGCCACCAGCAGAGACAGGGCTTTGGACGAGCAGTACTTC.

The chain combines TRBV7-2 with TRBJ2-7, with D unresolved. The CDR3 is made up of 14 amino acids. Between the trimmed V and J ends, which lost 4 bases and 1 base, there was a span of 11 bases. Germline CDR1 is SGHTA and CDR2 is FQGNSA. The chain's CDR3 is CASSYPPLSYEQYF. CDR3 DNA: TGTGCCAGCAGCTACCCGCCTTTATCCTACGAGCAGTACTTC. The entire variable domain, with the rest obtained from reference TRBV7-2 and TRBJ2-7, is as follows: GAGVSQSPSNKVTEKGKDVELRCDPISGHTALYWYRQSLGQGLEFLIYFQGNSAPDKSGLPSDRFSAERTGGSVSTLTIQRTQQEDSAVYLCASSYPPLSYEQYFGPGTRLTVT.

This clonotype was observed at least ten times. CDR3 nucleotides: TGTGCCAGCAGTCAGCAGGGGGGGAATAGCGATGAGCAGTTCTTC. Amino acid sequence: CASSQQGGNSDEQFF. The J gene is TRBJ2-1, the V gene TRBV7-3, with D perhaps matching TRBD1 or TRBD2 (7 bases each). Trimming took off 6 bases at V and 8 bases at J, with 20 bases between the two ends. Germline V lookup: CDR1 SGHTA, CDR2 FQGTGA. The CDR3 has 15 residues.

Many counts were recorded for this clonotype. The V gene is TRBV2, the J gene TRBJ2-7; possible D gene TRBD2, 5 bases. This CDR3 region has 12 residues. From germline, CDR1 is SNHLY and CDR2 FYNNEI. Trimming took off 6 bases at V and 7 bases at J, with 13 bases between the two ends. The CDR3 nucleotides are TGTGCCAGCAGCTCTCCGGGAAAAGAGCAGTACTTC. Its translation: CASSSPGKEQYF.

This clonotype was observed many times. This chain uses TRBV3-1 with TRBJ2-6, with D hard to call. Germline lookup yields CDR1 LGHDT and CDR2 YNNKEL (reference sequence). The V end lost 0 bases, the J end lost 0 bases, and 9 bases lay between the germline ends. CDR3 length equals 17 residues. The CDR3 DNA sequence: TGTGCCAGCAGCCAAGATATACGAACCTCTGGGGCCAACGTCCTGACTTTC. It is translated as CASSQDIRTSGANVLTF.

Turning to this clonotype: The junction departs from the called germline gene at one end, perhaps through a read error. This chain links TRBV27 with TRBJ2-1; unclear D gene. CDR1 is MNHEY and CDR2 is SMNVEV in the germline V gene (reference sequence). This CDR3 is built from 11 residues. CDR3 residues: CDSSSINEQFF. For the CDR3, the DNA is TGTGACAGCAGCTCCATCAATGAGCAGTTCTTC.

On this clonotype: Being one base from a much bigger clone, this may be a read error. The V and J genes are TRBV27 and TRBJ1-2; weak D call: TRBD1 (5 bases). The CDR3 contains 15 residues. Germline V gene sequence: CDR1 MNHEY, CDR2 SMNVEV (reference sequence). Trimming left V 2 bases short and J 4 bases short, with 14 bases between. This CDR3 reads CASSLTRKGIYGYTF. As DNA, the CDR3 is TGTGCCAGCAGTTTAACCCGAAAGGGGATCTATGGCTACACCTTC.

Many counts were recorded for this clonotype. V is TRBV5-1 and J is TRBJ2-7; 15 bases map to TRBD2. This CDR3 has 18 amino acids. Trimming removed 0 bases from V and 0 bases from J; junction bases left unmatched: 4. CDR1 is SGHRS, CDR2 YFSETQ, per germline. CDR3 DNA: TGCGCCAGCAGCTTGGCCGTGGGACTAGCGGGGGGCTCCTACGAGCAGTACTTC. As protein: CASSLAVGLAGGSYEQYF.

This clonotype was observed many times. The chain employs TRBV20-1 and TRBJ2-3; D is uncertain. The CDR3 is 12 residues long. The V gene lost 3 bases and the J gene lost 5 bases, with 9 bases spanning the gap. Germline CDR1 and CDR2: DFQATT and SNEGSKA (reference sequence). The CDR3 here is CSASTGIDTQYF. CDR3 DNA: TGCAGTGCTAGTACGGGCATAGATACGCAGTATTTT.

This clonotype was detected many times. The V gene is TRBV5-1, the J gene TRBJ2-7, with 13 positions matching TRBD2. This CDR3 has 15 residues. The V segment lost 3 bases and the J segment 2 bases; nucleotides outside the gene matches: 2. Germline CDR1 reads SGHRS; CDR2 reads YFSETQ. In DNA form, the CDR3 reads TGCGCCAGCAGCTCGGGACTAGCGGGGCCCTACGAGCAGTACTTC. Its translation: CASSSGLAGPYEQYF.

This clonotype came up many times. The CDR3 bases are TGCAGCGTTGATTGGACAGGGGCTAGCGGGAGGACCACAGATACGCAGTATTTT. As protein: CSVDWTGASGRTTDTQYF. The chain has TRBV29-1 and TRBJ2-3; 11 nucleotides align to TRBD2. This CDR3 region has 18 residues. J lost 2 bases, V lost 3 bases, and 13 bases had no gene match. The germline CDR1 and CDR2 sequences are SQVTM and ANQGSEA.

This clonotype was observed at least ten times. The CDR3, as DNA: TGTGCCAGCAGCAGGGGGGGGAACACCGGGGAGCTGTTTTTT. This translates into CASSRGGNTGELFF. The gene calls are TRBV7-8 and TRBJ2-2, with D tentatively TRBD2 (7 bases). CDR1 is SGHVS and CDR2 is FQNEAQ in the germline V gene. V lost 5 bases and J 1 base, leaving 8 bases between the germline ends. The CDR3 spans 14 residues.

This clonotype was seen repeatedly, ten times or more. This chain joins TRBV5-1 and TRBJ1-2; 10 nucleotides align to TRBD1. The ends lost 2 bases at V and 6 bases at J; junction bases unmatched: 4. The germline V gene encodes CDR1 SGHRS and CDR2 YFSETQ. CDR3 length equals 14 residues. CDR3 sequence: CASSFRGQGNGYTF. For the CDR3, the DNA is TGCGCCAGCAGCTTCCGGGGACAGGGGAATGGCTACACCTTC.